The 28 T cell receptor beta chains below were found in one sample sequenced in a study of metastatic and nonmetastatic thyroid tumors. TCRdb re-called clones via MiXCR from the PCR reads. The table has fewer than 70,000 clones, just under 30% seen once. All patients were untreated before thyroid surgery. Specimen: blood. All receptors come from a female donor with papillary thyroid cancer or a benign thyroid nodule (not recorded which). Some clones in this sample may be carry-over from other donors' samples.

The J gene is TRBJ2-5, the V gene TRBV20-1; 12 bases match TRBD2. The CDR3 is 15 residues long. In germline, CDR1 is DFQATT, CDR2 SNEGSKA (reference sequence). The J segment lost 4 bases and the V segment lost 3 bases, leaving 6 bases of the junction unmatched. The CDR3 nucleotides are TGCAGTGCTAGTCCTAGCGGGAGGGCCCGAGAGACCCAGTACTTC. As protein: CSASPSGRARETQYF.

At least ten counts were recorded for this clone. V is TRBV6-1 and J is TRBJ1-2; 9 bases are shared with TRBD1. The CDR3 has 15 amino acids. V lost 5 bases, J lost 2 bases, and 6 bases stayed unmatched. Germline CDR1 reads MNHNS; CDR2 reads SASEGT. The DNA for the CDR3 is TGTGCCAGCAGTCGGGGGACAGGGTACAACTATGGCTACACCTTC. Translation gives CASSRGTGYNYGYTF.

This clone was found many times. The chain employs TRBV6-1 and TRBJ2-2; 7 nucleotides agree with TRBD1. Germline CDR1 is MNHNS and CDR2 is SASEGT. The ends lost 7 bases at V and 5 bases at J; junction bases unmatched: 13. The CDR3 sequence is 16 residues long. CDR3 protein: CASTPLQGRKTGELFF. Here the CDR3 DNA reads TGTGCCAGCACCCCACTACAGGGGAGAAAGACCGGGGAGCTGTTTTTT.

This chain joins TRBV30 and TRBJ2-3, with a weak D call TRBD2 (5 bases). From germline, CDR1 is GTSNPN and CDR2 SVGIG (reference sequence). The CDR3 has 11 residues. The V end was cut by 3 bases, the J end by 6 bases, with 7 bases between. The CDR3 is CAWSTRDTQYF. CDR3 in DNA: TGTGCCTGGAGCACTAGGGATACGCAGTATTTT.

The chain links TRBV15 to TRBJ1-5; D not resolved. V lost 6 bases and J lost 0, with 9 bases in between. The CDR3 sequence is 14 residues long. Per the germline V gene, CDR1 is LNHNV and CDR2 is YYDKDF (reference sequence). CDR3 sequence (DNA): TGTGCCACCAGGGGTCCGTATAGCAATCAGCCCCAGCATTTT. Its translation is CATRGPYSNQPQHF.

This clone has just a few counts. The chain couples TRBV7-9 to TRBJ1-1; D perhaps matches TRBD1 (5 bases). Germline CDR1 is SEHNR and CDR2 is FQNEAQ (reference sequence). With 6 bases removed from V and 8 bases from J, the gap between germline ends came to 13 bases. This CDR3 comprises 12 residues. CDR3 DNA sequence: TGTGCCAGCAGGTTCGGGACCCAGGAAGCTTTCTTT. Encoded protein: CASRFGTQEAFF.

This clone was seen a few times. CDR3 sequence reads: CASTTTGELFF. The CDR3 nucleotides are TGTGCCAGCACCACCACCGGGGAGCTGTTTTTT. V is TRBV12-3 or TRBV12-4 and J is TRBJ2-2; D is unresolved. The CDR3 spans 11 residues. V was clipped by 7 bases and J by 4 bases, with 4 bases between them.

In this sample, this clone turned up a few times. V and J are TRBV6-1 and TRBJ2-1; D remains ambiguous. V was clipped by 1 base and J by 6 bases, with 10 bases between them. Germline loops: CDR1 MNHNS, CDR2 SASEGT. This CDR3 has 14 amino acids. CDR3: CASSEVGYGNEQFF. The CDR3 DNA is TGTGCCAGCAGTGAAGTAGGCTACGGCAATGAGCAGTTCTTC.

CDR3 bases: TGTGCCAGCAGCTTCGGGAGCCGAGACTATGGCTACACCTTC. Amino acid sequence: CASSFGSRDYGYTF. The chain joins TRBV7-9 to TRBJ1-2; D unclear. V was trimmed by 3 bases and J by 3 bases, leaving 11 bases between them. The V gene's germline CDR1 is SEHNR and CDR2 FQNEAQ (reference sequence). CDR3 length equals 14 residues. Full variable domain (missing parts from reference TRBV7-9 and TRBJ1-2): DTGVSQNPRHKITKRGQNVTFRCDPISEHNRLYWYRQTLGQGPEFLTYFQNEAQLEKSRLLSDRFSAERPKGSFSTLEIQRTEQGDSAMYLCASSFGSRDYGYTFGSGTRLTVV.

This chain joins TRBV30 and TRBJ2-7; D might be TRBD1 (5 bases). Germline V gene lookup returns CDR1 GTSNPN and CDR2 SVGIG (reference sequence). Trimming removed 7 bases from V and 5 bases from J, with 15 bases in between. The CDR3 runs to 12 residues. The CDR3 spells CAFSQGADEQYF. The CDR3 nucleotides read TGTGCCTTTTCCCAAGGGGCGGACGAGCAGTACTTC.

This chain uses TRBV20-1 with TRBJ2-3; D tentatively fits TRBD1 or TRBD2 (5 bases each). CDR1 DFQATT and CDR2 SNEGSKA come from the germline V gene (reference sequence). The CDR3 is 15 residues long. Trimming left V 3 bases short and J 1 base short, with 14 bases between. For the CDR3, the DNA is TGCAGTGCTAGGGAGGCAGGGAAGGGCACAGATACGCAGTATTTT. Translating it yields CSAREAGKGTDTQYF.

The rearrangement uses TRBV11-2 and TRBJ2-1, with TRBD2 matching 7 bases. Germline V CDR1 and CDR2: SGHAT, FQNNGV. The CDR3 runs to 18 residues. J was trimmed by 4 bases and V by 1 base; bases with no gene match: 13. The CDR3: CASSLVSSSGGEYNEQFF. The CDR3 DNA reads as TGTGCCAGCAGCTTAGTATCTTCCTCGGGAGGAGAGTACAATGAGCAGTTCTTC.

This chain joins TRBV6-1 and TRBJ1-1; 8 nucleotides line up with TRBD1. The CDR3 spans 13 residues. J was trimmed by 2 bases and V by 8 bases; bases with no gene match: 4. Germline CDR1 and CDR2: MNHNS and SASEGT. The CDR3 bases are TGTGCCAGCGCTGACAGGGGTAACACTGAAGCTTTCTTT. It is translated as CASADRGNTEAFF.

This clone showed up many times. The chain employs TRBV6-1 and TRBJ1-2; the match to TRBD1 covers 11 bases. With 4 bases clipped from V and 3 bases from J, the junction kept 10 bases outside the gene matches. Germline V gene data show CDR1 as MNHNS and CDR2 as SASEGT. CDR3 size: 17 residues. CDR3 residues: CASSGTGGSPLDYGYTF. The CDR3 DNA follows: TGTGCCAGCAGTGGGACAGGGGGCTCCCCATTGGACTATGGCTACACCTTC.

This clone turned up a few times. V and J are TRBV10-2 and TRBJ2-3; D remains unclear. The CDR3 has 12 residues. V gave up 5 bases and J gave up 4 bases, with 7 bases separating them. Germline CDR1 is WSHSY and CDR2 is SAAADI. CDR3 nucleotide sequence: TGCGCCAGCAGTCATGTTCCAGATACGCAGTATTTT. Its protein is CASSHVPDTQYF.

This clone was seen many times. The chain couples TRBV9 to TRBJ2-2; 7 nucleotides align to TRBD2. The germline CDR1 and CDR2 sequences are SGDLS and YYNGEE. CDR3 length: 17 residues. The V and J ends lost 1 base and 0 bases, in that order; junction bases with no gene match: 6. In nucleotides, the CDR3 is TGTGCCAGCAGCGTACCTGTGGGAGGGCCGAACACCGGGGAGCTGTTTTTT. Translating gives CASSVPVGGPNTGELFF. Based on the CDR3 plus reference TRBV9 and TRBJ2-2, the full variable domain is DSGVTQTPKHLITATGQRVTLRCSPRSGDLSVYWYQQSLDQGLQFLIQYYNGEERAKGNILERFSAQQFPDLHSELNLSSLELGDSALYFCASSVPVGGPNTGELFFGEGSRLTVL.

The table lists this clone with a few counts. The J gene is TRBJ2-7, the V gene TRBV19; TRBD2 aligns across 9 bases. With 6 bases clipped from V and 12 bases from J, the junction kept 6 bases outside the gene matches. The CDR3 extends over 11 amino acids. In germline, CDR1 is LNHDA, CDR2 SQIVND (reference sequence). The DNA for the CDR3 is TGTGCCAGTAGCCCGGGGACTAGCCTGTACTTC. The encoded protein is CASSPGTSLYF.

This clone was recorded a few times. This sequence joins TRBV6-1 and TRBJ2-3; a weak D match, TRBD2 (5 bases). The CDR3 loop spans 12 amino acids. Trimming took 7 bases from V and 5 from J, leaving 10 bases between them. Germline V gene sequence: CDR1 MNHNS, CDR2 SASEGT. The CDR3 DNA sequence: TGTGCCAGCATGCGGGCAGAAGATACGCAGTATTTT. This translates into CASMRAEDTQYF.

There are many counts of this clone. This rearrangement joins TRBV9 to TRBJ1-4; D remains unclear. CDR1 SGDLS and CDR2 YYNGEE come from the germline V gene. The V end was cut by 4 bases, the J end by 4 bases, with 11 bases between. The CDR3 length is 14 residues. This chain's CDR3 is CASSIDGGNEKLFF. The CDR3, as DNA: TGTGCCAGCAGCATCGACGGAGGTAATGAAAAACTGTTTTTT.

This clone was detected only a few times. The chain has TRBV12-3 or TRBV12-4 and TRBJ2-3; 10 positions match TRBD2. This CDR3 region has 17 residues. After removal of 0 bases from V and 3 bases from J, the junction contained 6 bases not matched to a gene. This chain's CDR3 is CASSLALASGSTDTQYF. In nucleotides, the CDR3 is TGTGCCAGCAGTTTAGCTCTCGCTAGCGGGAGTACAGATACGCAGTATTTT.

This chain joins TRBV30 and TRBJ2-7, with TRBD1 identical over 8 bases. The length of the CDR3 is 13 residues. Per the germline V gene, CDR1 is GTSNPN and CDR2 is SVGIG (reference sequence). The V segment lost 3 bases and the J segment 7 bases; nucleotides outside the gene matches: 8. This CDR3 is CAWRVRGQGEQYF. CDR3 sequence (DNA): TGTGCCTGGAGAGTCAGGGGGCAGGGGGAGCAGTACTTC.

This clone was seen a few times. CDR3 amino acids: CATSRSQGTYGYTF. CDR3 in DNA: TGTGCCACCAGCAGGTCACAGGGGACCTATGGCTACACCTTC. The rearrangement uses TRBV15 and TRBJ1-2; 7 bases align to TRBD1. Trimming removed 3 bases from V and 4 bases from J; junction bases left unmatched: 5. CDR1 is LNHNV and CDR2 is YYDKDF in the germline V gene (reference sequence). The CDR3 is 14 residues long. The whole variable domain, filled in from reference TRBV15 and TRBJ1-2, reads DAMVIQNPRYQVTQFGKPVTLSCSQTLNHNVMYWYQQKSSQAPKLLFHYYDKDFNNEADTPDNFQSRRPNTSFCFLDIRSPGLGDTAMYLCATSRSQGTYGYTFGSGTRLTVV.

The chain couples TRBV2 to TRBJ2-1, with D perhaps matching TRBD1 (5 bases). Trimming stripped 5 bases from V and 0 bases from J, with 11 bases between. Germline V gene data show CDR1 as SNHLY and CDR2 as FYNNEI. The length of the CDR3 is 15 residues. The CDR3, as DNA: TGTGCCAGCAGTCCCAGGGCTAGCTCCTACAATGAGCAGTTCTTC. Its translation: CASSPRASSYNEQFF.

The gene calls are TRBV27 and TRBJ2-7, with a weak D call TRBD2 (6 bases). Germline CDR1 reads MNHEY; CDR2 reads SMNVEV (reference sequence). The CDR3 runs to 12 residues. The V end lost 3 bases, the J end lost 6 bases, and 9 bases lay between the germline ends. CDR3 residues: CASSFLGGEQYF. For the CDR3, the DNA is TGTGCCAGCAGTTTTTTGGGGGGCGAGCAGTACTTC.

The genes are TRBV5-1 and TRBJ1-2, with D possibly being TRBD1 (6 bases). The CDR3 runs 15 residues. Trimming removed 1 base from V and 6 bases from J, with 16 bases in between. Germline CDR1 reads SGHRS; CDR2 reads YFSETQ. CDR3 region: CASSLRQQGNNGYTF. CDR3 sequence (DNA): TGCGCCAGCAGCTTGAGGCAACAGGGCAATAATGGCTACACCTTC.

The table lists this clone with a few counts. The chain combines TRBV27 with TRBJ2-1, with TRBD1 matching 9 bases. V lost 6 bases to trimming and J lost 6 bases; unmatched junction nucleotides: 9. The CDR3 runs 15 residues. Per the germline V gene, CDR1 is MNHEY and CDR2 is SMNVEV (reference sequence). In DNA form, the CDR3 reads TGTGCCAGCAGACCGGGACAGGGTGTCTTCAATGAGCAGTTCTTC. Protein sequence: CASRPGQGVFNEQFF.

This clone was picked up many times. This sequence joins TRBV12-3 or TRBV12-4 and TRBJ2-5, with TRBD2 matching over 9 bases. The CDR3 is made up of 14 amino acids. The J segment lost 6 bases and the V segment lost 3 bases, leaving 5 bases of the junction unmatched. The CDR3 DNA sequence: TGTGCCAGCAGTTTCGCGGGGGGGCCGCAGACCCAGTACTTC. Translation: CASSFAGGPQTQYF.

The chain combines TRBV4-2 with TRBJ1-6; D remains ambiguous. CDR1 is LGHNA and CDR2 is YNFKEQ in the germline V gene. The CDR3 runs to 14 residues. V lost 0 bases and J lost 6, with 6 bases in between. The CDR3 is CASSQDRGNSPLHF. CDR3 sequence (DNA): TGTGCCAGCAGCCAAGATCGGGGTAATTCACCCCTCCACTTT.